A selection of T cell receptor beta chains follows, all from one sample in a study of HIV-infected patients and healthy controls. TCRdb redid the calling of the 5' RACE reads with MiXCR, one entry per CDR3 protein. The table has about 9,600 distinct CDR3 sequences, approximately 7% seen once. The sample was blood, taken before antiretroviral therapy. Receptor source: an adult with HIV infection. The CDR3 runs from the conserved cysteine through the conserved F or W. Fields, in order: clone size, J gene, D gene, V gene, CDR3 DNA, CDR3 protein. A D gene is named only where the DNA matches it firmly. A clone size is listed for some rows: how often the clone was seen (once, few, many), or a class if it is expanded.

- TRBJ2-2 - TRBV7-3 TGTGCCAGCAGCTCTACACTGAACACCGGGGAGCTGTTTTTT CASSSTLNTGELFF
medium-sized TRBJ1-4 TRBD1 TRBV4-3 TGCGCCAGCAGCCGAACAGGGGTAACTAATGAAAAACTGTTTTTT CASSRTGVTNEKLFF
- TRBJ1-3 - TRBV6-6 TGTGCCAGCAGTTACTCCCACAGCTCTGGAAACACCATATATTTT CASSYSHSSGNTIYF
many TRBJ2-3 - TRBV20-1 TGCAGTGCTAGAGAGAGGCTACTCACAGATACGCAGTATTTT CSARERLLTDTQYF
medium-sized TRBJ1-5 - TRBV3-1 TGTGCCAGCAGCCAAGAAAGCAATCAGCCCCAGCATTTT CASSQESNQPQHF
many TRBJ2-2 - TRBV5-1 TGCGCCAGCAGCTTAGAGCCGAACACCGGGGAGCTGTTTTTT CASSLEPNTGELFF
many TRBJ2-3 TRBD2 TRBV10-3 TGTGCCACTTGGACTAGCGGGGGCCGCACAGATACGCAGTATTTT CATWTSGGRTDTQYF
- TRBJ2-1 - TRBV5-1 TGCGCCAGCTTTACAGGGCCGAGCTCCTACAATGAGCAGTTCTTC CASFTGPSSYNEQFF
many TRBJ1-5 - TRBV12-3/TRBV12-4 TGTGCCAGCAGTCTAGGTTCTCGGTGGGGCCAGCCCCAGCATTTT CASSLGSRWGQPQHF
- TRBJ1-5 - TRBV19 TGTGCCAGTATGGAGAGTGGCAATCAGCCCCAGCATTTT CASMESGNQPQHF
many TRBJ1-2 - TRBV20-1 TGCAGTGCTCCGCCGCAGGGGAATATCTATGGCTACACCTTC CSAPPQGNIYGYTF
many TRBJ2-1 - TRBV9 TGTGCCAGCAGCCCCGGCAACAATGAGCAGTTCTTC CASSPGNNEQFF
many TRBJ2-2 - TRBV27 TGTGCCAGCAGTTTATCGGGGCCAGGGCTCGGGGAGCTGTTTTTT CASSLSGPGLGELFF
many TRBJ1-3 - TRBV4-3 TGCGCCAGCAGCCAAGATCACACAGGGATAGCTGGAAACACCATATATTTT CASSQDHTGIAGNTIYF
- TRBJ1-1 - TRBV21-1 TGTGCCAGCAGCAAAGGGCCGAACACTGAAGCTTTCTTT CASSKGPNTEAFF
many TRBJ2-1 - TRBV7-2 TGTGCCAGCAGCTTAGAGGTATTGTGGGAGGTCTGGTATGAGCAGTTCTTC CASSLEVLWEVWYEQFF
- TRBJ2-7 TRBD1 TRBV14 TGTGCCAGCAGCCAATCGGGACAGGGTTACTTCTACGAGCAGTACTTC CASSQSGQGYFYEQYF
many TRBJ2-3 TRBD2 TRBV20-1 TGCAGTGCAAAACTAGCGGGGGGCACAGATACGCAGTATTTT CSAKLAGGTDTQYF
many TRBJ1-4 - TRBV20-1 TGCAGTGCTAGACTCTATGAAAAACTGTTTTTT CSARLYEKLFF
many TRBJ1-2 - TRBV21-1 TGTGCCAGCAGCATCGCCGGGATCCGGGGCTATGGCTACACCTTC CASSIAGIRGYGYTF
many TRBJ1-2 - TRBV27 TGTGCCAGCAGTGCCCACCCCCAGGGGAGGAACTATGGCTACACCTTC CASSAHPQGRNYGYTF
many TRBJ2-1 - TRBV6-2/TRBV6-3 TGTGCCAGCAGTTACTCCGTGGGGGGGATTGCAGGGGCCTACAATGAGCAGTTCTTC CASSYSVGGIAGAYNEQFF
many TRBJ2-3 - TRBV5-6 TGTGCCAGCAGCTTGACCAATACGCAGTATTTT CASSLTNTQYF
many TRBJ2-1 TRBD2 TRBV14 TGTGCCAGCAGCCAAGTAACTAGCGGCTTTTACAATGAGCAGTTCTTC CASSQVTSGFYNEQFF
many TRBJ1-6 - TRBV11-2 TGTGCCAGCAGCTTTGATCAGGGCAGCCTCCACTTT CASSFDQGSLHF
many TRBJ2-7 - TRBV2 TGTGCCAGCAGTGACCACGAGTGGGCGGTCGACAGGAGGCTCTACGAGCAGTACTTC CASSDHEWAVDRRLYEQYF
many TRBJ1-5 - TRBV7-9 TGTGCCAATACCTTTTATGGGGCCCAGCCCCAGCATTTT CANTFYGAQPQHF